This T cell receptor (beta chain) is from a study of blood T cell repertoires in COVID-19. Study-wide context: The study drew acute and convalescent COVID-19 samples from the United States, Italy and Spain.

As processed by the authors: Amplification from reference gene primers served as the basis for estimated nucleated cell counts. Assay used: immunoSEQ multiplex PCR; TCRdb lists only in-frame clones, some missing. That table furnishes V, J and clone size, whereas the DNA furnished D and trimming. This sample has over 150,000 clones; approximately 85% occur once, and the top ten carry around 0.63%. The CDR3 consists of 14 residues. Trimming at V came to 0 bases and at J to 11 bases, leaving 5 bases not matched to a gene. Germline CDR1 is MNHEY and CDR2 is SMNVEV (reference sequence). Of note for this clone: The identical CDR3 is also encoded by other nucleotide sequences in the sample.

Sequencing was done on a sample of peripheral blood. This receptor was taken from a man aged 60-69 years with COVID-19, enrolled during active disease. The J gene is TRBJ1-1, the V gene TRBV27; 11 nucleotides align to TRBD1. CDR3 amino acids: CASSLSRTGGRAFF. DNA for the CDR3: TGTGCCAGCAGTTTATCGCGGACAGGGGGCAGGGCTTTCTTT.